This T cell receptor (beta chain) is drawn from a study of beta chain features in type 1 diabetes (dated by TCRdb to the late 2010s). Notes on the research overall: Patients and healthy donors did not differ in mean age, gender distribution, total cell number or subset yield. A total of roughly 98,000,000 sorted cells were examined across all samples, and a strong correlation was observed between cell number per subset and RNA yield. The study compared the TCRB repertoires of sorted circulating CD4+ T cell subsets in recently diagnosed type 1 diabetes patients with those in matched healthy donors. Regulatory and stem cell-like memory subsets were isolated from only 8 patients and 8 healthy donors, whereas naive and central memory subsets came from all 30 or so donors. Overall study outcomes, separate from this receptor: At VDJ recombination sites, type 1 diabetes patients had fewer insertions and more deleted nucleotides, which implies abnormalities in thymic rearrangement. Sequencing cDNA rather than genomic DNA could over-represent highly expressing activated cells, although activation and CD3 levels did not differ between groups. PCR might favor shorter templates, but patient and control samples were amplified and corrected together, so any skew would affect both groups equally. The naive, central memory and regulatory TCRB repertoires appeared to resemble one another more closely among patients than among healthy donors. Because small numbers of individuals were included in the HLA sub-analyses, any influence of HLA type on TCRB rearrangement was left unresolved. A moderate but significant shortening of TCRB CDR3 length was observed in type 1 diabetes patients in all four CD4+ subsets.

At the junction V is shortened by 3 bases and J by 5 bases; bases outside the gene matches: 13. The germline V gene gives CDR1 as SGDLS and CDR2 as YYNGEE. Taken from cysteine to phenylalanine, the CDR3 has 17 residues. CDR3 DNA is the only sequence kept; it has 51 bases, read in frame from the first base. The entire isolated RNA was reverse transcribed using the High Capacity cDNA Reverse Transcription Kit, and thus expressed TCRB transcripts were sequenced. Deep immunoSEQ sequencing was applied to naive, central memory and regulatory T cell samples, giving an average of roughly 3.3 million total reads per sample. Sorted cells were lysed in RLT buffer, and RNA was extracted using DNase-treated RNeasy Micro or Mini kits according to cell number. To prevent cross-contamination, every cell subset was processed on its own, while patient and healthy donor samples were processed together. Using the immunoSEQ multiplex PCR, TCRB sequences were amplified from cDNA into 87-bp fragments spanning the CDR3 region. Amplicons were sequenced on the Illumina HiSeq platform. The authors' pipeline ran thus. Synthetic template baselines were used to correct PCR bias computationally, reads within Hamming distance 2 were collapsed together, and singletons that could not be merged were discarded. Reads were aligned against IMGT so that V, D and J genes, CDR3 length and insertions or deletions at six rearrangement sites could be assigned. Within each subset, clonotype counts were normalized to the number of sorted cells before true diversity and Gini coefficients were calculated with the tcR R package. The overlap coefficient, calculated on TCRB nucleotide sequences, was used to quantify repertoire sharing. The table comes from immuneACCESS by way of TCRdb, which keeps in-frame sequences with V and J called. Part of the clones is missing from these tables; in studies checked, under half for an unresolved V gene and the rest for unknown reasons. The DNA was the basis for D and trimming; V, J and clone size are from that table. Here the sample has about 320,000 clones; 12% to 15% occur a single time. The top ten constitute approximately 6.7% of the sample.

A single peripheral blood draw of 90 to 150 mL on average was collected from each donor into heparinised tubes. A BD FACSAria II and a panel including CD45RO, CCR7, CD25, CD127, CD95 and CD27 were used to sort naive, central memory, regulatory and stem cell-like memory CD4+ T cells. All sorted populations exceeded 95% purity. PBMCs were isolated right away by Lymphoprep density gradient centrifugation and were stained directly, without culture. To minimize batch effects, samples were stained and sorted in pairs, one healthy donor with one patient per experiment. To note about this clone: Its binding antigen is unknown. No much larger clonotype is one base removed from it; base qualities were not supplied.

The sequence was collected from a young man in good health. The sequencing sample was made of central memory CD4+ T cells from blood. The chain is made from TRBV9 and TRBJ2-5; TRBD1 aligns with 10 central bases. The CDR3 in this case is CASSALTGGAVTETQYF. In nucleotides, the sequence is TGTGCCAGCAGCGCCTTGACAGGGGGCGCAGTTACGGAGACCCAGTACTTC.